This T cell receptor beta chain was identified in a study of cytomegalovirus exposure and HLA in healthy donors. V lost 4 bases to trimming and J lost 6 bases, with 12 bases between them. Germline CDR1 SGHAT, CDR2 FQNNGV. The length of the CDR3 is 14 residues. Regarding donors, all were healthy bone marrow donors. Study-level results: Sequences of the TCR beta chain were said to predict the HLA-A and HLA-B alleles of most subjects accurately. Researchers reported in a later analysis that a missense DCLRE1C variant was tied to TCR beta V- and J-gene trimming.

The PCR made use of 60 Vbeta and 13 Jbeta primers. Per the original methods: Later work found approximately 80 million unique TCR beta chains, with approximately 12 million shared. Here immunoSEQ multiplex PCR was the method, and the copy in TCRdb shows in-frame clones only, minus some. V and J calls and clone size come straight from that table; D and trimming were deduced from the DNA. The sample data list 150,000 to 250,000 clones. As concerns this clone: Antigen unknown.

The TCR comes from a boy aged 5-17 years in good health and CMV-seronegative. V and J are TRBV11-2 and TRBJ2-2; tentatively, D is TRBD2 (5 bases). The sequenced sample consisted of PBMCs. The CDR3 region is CASSSLTRAGELFF. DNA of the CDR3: TGTGCCAGCAGCTCCCTTACTAGGGCCGGGGAGCTGTTTTTT.